These 20 T cell receptor beta chains came from one sample sequenced in a study of T cells in pancreatic ductal adenocarcinoma. Selected pancreatic ductal adenocarcinoma patients had undergone surgery without neoadjuvant therapy. Here immunoSEQ multiplex PCR was the method, and the copy in TCRdb shows in-frame clones only, minus some. This repertoire shows about 29,000 clones, about 92% found once; its top ten account for more than 2%. The sample comprised PBMCs. The receptors come from a human donor with pancreatic ductal adenocarcinoma.

The chain has TRBV11-2 and TRBJ2-1, with D maybe TRBD2 (6 bases). The germline CDR1 and CDR2 sequences are SGHAT and FQNNGV. V lost 4 bases to trimming and J lost 4 bases, with 17 bases between them. The CDR3 covers 16 residues. The CDR3, as DNA: TGTGCCAGCAGCTCCATTAGTGGGGGACTGTACAATGAGCAGTTCTTC. It yields the protein CASSSISGGLYNEQFF.

V usage is TRBV18 and J usage is TRBJ2-3, with 8 bases that match TRBD2. CDR3 length: 15 residues. The ends lost 0 bases at V and 7 bases at J; junction bases unmatched: 6. Germline V CDR1 and CDR2: KGHSH, LQKENI. The chain's CDR3 is CASSPPTTSAYTQYF. CDR3 nucleotide sequence: TGTGCCAGCTCACCACCGACGACTAGCGCATATACGCAGTATTTT.

The chain recombines TRBV18 with TRBJ1-1; 7 bases map to TRBD1. Germline values: CDR1 KGHSH, CDR2 LQKENI. There are 15 residues in the CDR3. Trimming removed 4 bases from V and 0 bases from J; junction bases left unmatched: 5. CDR3 coding DNA: TGTGCCAGCTCACGACAGGGTACACTGAACACTGAAGCTTTCTTT. This sequence encodes CASSRQGTLNTEAFF.

This chain links TRBV10-1 with TRBJ2-1; D uncertain. CDR3 length equals 13 residues. Germline CDR1 is WNHNN and CDR2 is SYGVQD (reference sequence). V was clipped by 6 bases and J by 4 bases, with 10 bases between them. CDR3 sequence: CASSPHLYNEQFF. DNA for the CDR3: TGCGCCAGCAGCCCCCATTTATACAATGAGCAGTTCTTC.

V is TRBV25-1 and J is TRBJ1-4; 7 positions agree with TRBD1. The CDR3 spans 18 residues. Germline assignment: CDR1 MGHDK and CDR2 SYGVNS. With V trimmed by 2 bases and J by 0 bases, 9 bases remained unmatched. DNA of the CDR3: TGTGCCAGCAGTGAAGAGACAGGGAAGAGGACAACTAATGAAAAACTGTTTTTT. Its translation: CASSEETGKRTTNEKLFF.

This rearrangement joins TRBV19 to TRBJ2-1; 12 nucleotides align to TRBD2. Germline V gene lookup returns CDR1 LNHDA and CDR2 SQIVND (reference sequence). Unmatched junction bases numbered 14, after V lost 3 bases and J lost 8 bases. The CDR3 has 18 amino acids. The CDR3 spells CASSIGVGTRLAGDEQFF. CDR3 DNA sequence: TGTGCCAGTAGTATTGGGGTGGGTACGAGACTAGCGGGAGATGAGCAGTTCTTC.

The chain uses TRBV2 and TRBJ2-7; D gene uncertain. The CDR3 has 10 amino acids. Germline V gene sequence: CDR1 SNHLY, CDR2 FYNNEI. Trimming stripped 4 bases from V and 5 bases from J, with 3 bases between. This chain's CDR3 is CASSGDEQYF. DNA of the CDR3: TGTGCCAGCAGTGGAGACGAGCAGTACTTC.

The rearrangement uses TRBV6-6 and TRBJ1-2, with D uncertain. Trimming took 0 bases from V and 4 from J, leaving 9 bases between them. Looked up from germline, CDR1 is MNHNY and CDR2 is SVGAGI (reference sequence). The CDR3 contains 14 residues. The CDR3 DNA is TGTGCCAGCAGTTACTCTCCCCGCAGCTATGGCTACACCTTC. This encodes CASSYSPRSYGYTF.

The V gene is TRBV6-5, the J gene TRBJ2-7, with D possibly matching TRBD2 (6 bases). V was shortened by 5 bases and J by 2 bases, with 13 bases between the two germline ends. The germline gives CDR1 MNHEY, CDR2 SVGAGI. The CDR3 sequence is 14 residues long. CDR3 in DNA: TGTGCCAGCAGTCCGGAGCGGGCCCCCTACGAGCAGTACTTC. Translating it yields CASSPERAPYEQYF.

The table lists this clone with a count of one. As DNA, the CDR3 is TGCGCCAGCAGCTCGGACTACCCCACAGATACGCAGTATTTT. Amino acid sequence: CASSSDYPTDTQYF. This chain connects TRBV5-1 to TRBJ2-3; D is possibly TRBD2 (6 bases). The CDR3 consists of 14 residues. Between the trimmed V and J ends, which lost 3 bases and 2 bases, there was a span of 10 bases. Germline CDR1 is SGHRS and CDR2 is YFSETQ.

This chain links TRBV27 with TRBJ1-5; 8 nucleotides agree with TRBD1. Germline CDR1 reads MNHEY; CDR2 reads SMNVEV (reference sequence). This CDR3 has 15 amino acids. V lost 3 bases, J lost 9 bases, and 10 bases stayed unmatched. CDR3 residues: CASSLRGTGKRPQHF. The CDR3 bases are TGTGCCAGCAGTTTGAGGGGGACAGGAAAGCGGCCCCAGCATTTT.

The chain has TRBV13 and TRBJ2-1; D is unclear. Germline assignment: CDR1 PRHDT and CDR2 FYEKMQ (reference sequence). The CDR3 has 12 amino acids. Trimming removed 3 bases from V and 7 bases from J, with 7 bases in between. CDR3 protein: CASSFLRNEQFF. CDR3 in DNA: TGTGCCAGCAGCTTTCTAAGAAATGAGCAGTTCTTC.

The chain uses TRBV7-9 and TRBJ2-7; D perhaps matches TRBD1 (5 bases). The CDR3 sequence is 13 residues long. The germline CDR1 and CDR2 sequences are SEHNR and FQNEAQ (reference sequence). V dropped 8 bases and J dropped 3 bases, with 14 bases sitting between them. CDR3 amino acids: CASGSAGNYEQYF. DNA of the CDR3: TGTGCCAGCGGAAGCGCAGGGAACTACGAGCAGTACTTC.

The DNA for the CDR3 is TGTGCCAGCAATAGGGAGGTCCGGGACACTGAAGCTTTCTTT. This translates into CASNREVRDTEAFF. The chain joins TRBV2 to TRBJ1-1; D gene uncertain. The V end lost 7 bases, the J end lost 3 bases, and 15 bases lay between the germline ends. CDR3 length equals 14 residues. The germline V gene has CDR1 SNHLY and CDR2 FYNNEI. The variable domain in full, completed from reference TRBV2 and TRBJ1-1, reads EPEVTQTPSHQVTQMGQEVILRCVPISNHLYFYWYRQILGQKVEFLVSFYNNEISEKSEIFDDQFSVERPDGSNFTLKIRSTKLEDSAMYFCASNREVRDTEAFFGQGTRLTVV.

V gene TRBV5-1 combines with J gene TRBJ1-5; the match to TRBD1 covers 7 bases. Germline values: CDR1 SGHRS, CDR2 YFSETQ. The CDR3 length is 15 residues. Losses at the gene ends were 1 base for V and 3 bases for J; bases not matched to a gene: 4. CDR3 DNA sequence: TGCGCCAGCAGCTTGACAGGGGCTCCCAATCAGCCCCAGCATTTT. Amino acids: CASSLTGAPNQPQHF.

The gene calls are TRBV2 and TRBJ2-2, with 10 nucleotides matching TRBD1. Looked up from germline, CDR1 is SNHLY and CDR2 is FYNNEI. Unmatched junction bases numbered 6, after V lost 8 bases and J lost 6 bases. CDR3 length: 14 residues. The CDR3 spells CASVGQGGSGELFF. CDR3 coding DNA: TGTGCCAGCGTCGGACAGGGGGGTTCCGGGGAGCTGTTTTTT. Full variable domain (remainder filled in from reference TRBV2 and TRBJ2-2): EPEVTQTPSHQVTQMGQEVILRCVPISNHLYFYWYRQILGQKVEFLVSFYNNEISEKSEIFDDQFSVERPDGSNFTLKIRSTKLEDSAMYFCASVGQGGSGELFFGEGSRLTVL.

This chain uses TRBV5-5 with TRBJ2-7; tentatively, D is TRBD1 or TRBD2 (6 bases each). Germline values: CDR1 SGHKS, CDR2 YYEKEE (reference sequence). The V and J ends lost 2 bases and 2 bases respectively, with 14 bases between them. The CDR3 loop spans 15 amino acids. The CDR3 DNA sequence: TGTGCCAGCAGCTTCGGCCCGGGGGCGGCCTACGAGCAGTACTTC. Amino acid sequence: CASSFGPGAAYEQYF.

DNA of the CDR3: TGTGCCAGCAGATCCTCCGTCGGGATTGGGGGAGGCAATCAGCCCCAGCATTTT. Translation: CASRSSVGIGGGNQPQHF. The V gene is TRBV27, the J gene TRBJ1-5; perhaps TRBD1 as D (5 bases). Germline-derived CDR1 and CDR2 are MNHEY and SMNVEV (reference sequence). With 6 bases removed from V and 2 bases from J, the gap between germline ends came to 23 bases. The CDR3 extends over 18 amino acids.

The chain recombines TRBV5-1 with TRBJ2-7; TRBD2 aligns across 11 bases. There are 15 residues in the CDR3. Per the germline V gene, CDR1 is SGHRS and CDR2 is YFSETQ. The junction had 9 bases not matched to a gene; V was cut back by 5 bases and J by 5 bases. CDR3 nucleotides: TGCGCCAGCAGACAGATTCTAGCGGGAGGTGACGAGCAGTACTTC. This encodes CASRQILAGGDEQYF.

The chain combines TRBV2 with TRBJ2-1; unclear D gene. V was pared by 2 bases and J by 3 bases, with 5 bases between. This CDR3 region has 13 residues. Per germline, CDR1 SNHLY and CDR2 FYNNEI. In DNA form, the CDR3 reads TGTGCCAGCAGTGAAAGAGGCTACAATGAGCAGTTCTTC. Its translation is CASSERGYNEQFF.